The 28 T cell receptor beta chains given below trace back to one sample, sequenced in a study of T cell changes during pregnancy in multiple sclerosis. Profiled with immunoSEQ multiplex PCR; TCRdb holds only in-frame clones, not every one. The table shows approximately 49,000 clones, with almost 95% occurring only once. Sequences were derived from CD4+ T cells from peripheral blood mononuclear cells, sampled in the second trimester of pregnancy. Receptor source: a female donor in good health, enrolled as a control in a pregnancy study.

The rearrangement links TRBV6-6 to TRBJ2-3, with D maybe TRBD1 (6 bases). This CDR3 has 15 amino acids. Germline V gives CDR1 MNHNY, CDR2 SVGAGI (reference sequence). The V gene lost 3 bases and the J gene lost 7 bases, with 17 bases spanning the gap. CDR3 DNA sequence: TGTGCCAGCAGTTATGATGGACAGCCCATTTATACGCAGTATTTT. It translates to CASSYDGQPIYTQYF.

This clone was detected a few times. The chain couples TRBV4-1 to TRBJ1-1, with TRBD1 matching over 8 bases. The CDR3 runs to 13 residues. V lost 4 bases and J lost 5; bases outside the gene matches: 3. In germline, CDR1 is MGHRA, CDR2 YSYEKL. CDR3 loop: CASSPRQGTEAFF. For the CDR3, the DNA is TGCGCCAGCAGCCCCCGACAGGGGACTGAAGCTTTCTTT.

V usage is TRBV27 and J usage is TRBJ2-7; 7 nucleotides match TRBD2. V was pared by 5 bases and J by 7 bases, with 11 bases of the junction left unmatched. This CDR3 has 14 residues. The germline V gene encodes CDR1 MNHEY and CDR2 SMNVEV (reference sequence). The CDR3 nucleotides are TGTGCCAGCAGTCCTAGGGAGGGAGGCTCGGAGCAGTACTTC. This sequence encodes CASSPREGGSEQYF.

The rearrangement links TRBV28 to TRBJ1-6, with 10 bases matching TRBD1. The CDR3 extends over 14 amino acids. V lost 7 bases to trimming and J lost 13 bases; unmatched junction nucleotides: 10. CDR1 and CDR2 from the germline V gene are MDHEN and SYDVKM. In DNA form, the CDR3 reads TGTGCCAGCATCGCCGGGACAGGGGTAACTCCCCTCCACTTT. Encoded protein: CASIAGTGVTPLHF. Full variable domain (remainder filled in from reference TRBV28 and TRBJ1-6): DVKVTQSSRYLVKRTGEKVFLECVQDMDHENMFWYRQDPGLGLRLIYFSYDVKMKEKGDIPEGYSVSREKKERFSLILESASTNQTSMYLCASIAGTGVTPLHFGNGTRLTVT.

The chain couples TRBV2 to TRBJ1-2; D is undetermined. V lost 6 bases to trimming and J lost 7 bases, with 15 bases between them. The CDR3 runs 13 residues. Germline lookup yields CDR1 SNHLY and CDR2 FYNNEI. The CDR3 is CASSTGKGAGYTF. In DNA, the CDR3 is TGTGCCAGCAGCACCGGGAAAGGTGCTGGCTACACCTTC.

The gene calls are TRBV9 and TRBJ1-3; TRBD1 is a possible D gene (5 bases). Germline lookup yields CDR1 SGDLS and CDR2 YYNGEE. V was trimmed by 2 bases and J by 3 bases, leaving 6 bases between them. The CDR3 consists of 13 residues. CDR3 DNA: TGTGCCAGCAGCGTGGGGGGTGGAAACACCATATATTTT. Protein: CASSVGGGNTIYF.

This clone was picked up a small number of times. V and J are TRBV21-1 and TRBJ1-5; TRBD1 is the table's D call and was not checked against the DNA. TRBV21-1 represents a pseudogene. The CDR3 spans 17 residues. Here the CDR3 DNA reads TGTGCCAGCAGCAAAGGAATCAGGCAGGGTCTAGGTCAGCCCCAGCATTTT. This codes for CASSKGIRQGLGQPQHF.

The V and J genes are TRBV9 and TRBJ2-2; possible D gene TRBD2, 6 bases. Germline V gene lookup returns CDR1 SGDLS and CDR2 YYNGEE. Trimming pared 1 base from V and 5 bases from J, leaving 12 bases between. This CDR3 has 15 amino acids. Here the CDR3 reads CASSVTGVYTGELFF. DNA for the CDR3: TGTGCCAGCAGCGTAACGGGAGTTTATACCGGGGAGCTGTTTTTT.

J is TRBJ2-3 and V is TRBV2; 14 bases fit TRBD2. The trim removed 5 bases at V and 3 bases at J, leaving 13 bases unmatched. Germline V lookup: CDR1 SNHLY, CDR2 FYNNEI. CDR3 length: 19 amino acids. The CDR3 protein is CASSTGLAGANQGTDTQYF. CDR3 coding DNA: TGTGCCAGCAGTACGGGACTAGCGGGGGCGAACCAGGGGACAGATACGCAGTATTTT.

The rearrangement joins TRBV9 to TRBJ2-2, with unresolved D. Per germline, CDR1 SGDLS and CDR2 YYNGEE. The V and J ends lost 5 bases and 7 bases respectively, with 12 bases between them. This CDR3 comprises 13 residues. In DNA form, the CDR3 reads TGTGCCAGCAGGGCCTCGGGTAACGGGGAGCTGTTTTTT. It codes for CASRASGNGELFF.

The V gene is TRBV9, the J gene TRBJ2-5; tentatively, D is TRBD1 (5 bases). Germline V CDR1 and CDR2: SGDLS, YYNGEE. This CDR3 region has 14 residues. Deletions cut 0 bases from V and 3 bases from J, with 9 bases between. This chain's CDR3 is CASSVEGNEETQYF. CDR3 sequence (DNA): TGTGCCAGCAGCGTAGAGGGGAACGAAGAGACCCAGTACTTC.

The DNA for the CDR3 is TGTGCCAGCAGTTATCGGACAGTCTCAGATACGCAGTATTTT. It translates to CASSYRTVSDTQYF. This chain uses TRBV27 with TRBJ2-3; the D gene is possibly TRBD1 (6 bases). This CDR3 has 14 residues. The ends were cut back, 4 bases at V and 4 bases at J, with 12 bases in the middle. Germline V gene sequence: CDR1 MNHEY, CDR2 SMNVEV (reference sequence).

CDR3 sequence: CASSLQGKRSNQPQHF. CDR3 DNA sequence: TGTGCCAGCAGTTTACAGGGGAAGAGGAGCAATCAGCCCCAGCATTTT. The chain carries TRBV28 and TRBJ1-5, with D possibly matching TRBD1 (6 bases). CDR1 MDHEN and CDR2 SYDVKM come from the germline V gene. With 2 bases removed from V and 1 base from J, the gap between germline ends came to 12 bases. The CDR3 is 16 amino acids.

The chain uses TRBV28 and TRBJ1-2; 10 bases match TRBD1. V lost 4 bases and J lost 0; bases outside the gene matches: 8. This CDR3 has 17 residues. The germline gives CDR1 MDHEN, CDR2 SYDVKM. The CDR3 bases are TGTGCCAGCAGTTCCCGGGACAGGGGAATCGCTAACTATGGCTACACCTTC. Translating it yields CASSSRDRGIANYGYTF.

This chain uses TRBV28 with TRBJ1-3; D might be TRBD1 (5 bases). CDR1 is MDHEN and CDR2 is SYDVKM in the germline V gene. With 6 bases removed from V and 0 bases from J, the gap between germline ends came to 9 bases. This CDR3 is 14 amino acids long. The CDR3 bases are TGTGCCAGCAGCCTAAGGGGCTCTGGAAACACCATATATTTT. Its protein is CASSLRGSGNTIYF.

This chain links TRBV21-1 with TRBJ2-7; TRBD1, the D gene given by the table, was not confirmed from the DNA. TRBV21-1 is a recognized pseudogene. The CDR3 is made up of 17 amino acids. The CDR3 nucleotides read TGTGCCAGCAGCAACGGAAAGGACAGGTATGGGTCCTACGAGCAGTACTTC. It translates to CASSNGKDRYGSYEQYF.

CDR3 region: CACRLAGAVRPEQFF. As DNA, the CDR3 is TGTGCCTGCAGACTAGCGGGAGCAGTCCGTCCCGAGCAGTTCTTC. The chain carries TRBV30 and TRBJ2-1; 12 bases map to TRBD2. The trim removed 6 bases at V and 10 bases at J, leaving 13 bases unmatched. CDR3 length: 15 residues. Germline CDR1 is GTSNPN and CDR2 is SVGIG (reference sequence).

This clone occurred a few times. The chain uses TRBV18 and TRBJ1-1, with 9 bases fitting TRBD1. Germline V CDR1 and CDR2: KGHSH, LQKENI. The CDR3 covers 15 residues. J gave up 0 bases and V 6 bases, and 5 bases lay outside the gene matches. As DNA, the CDR3 is TGTGCCAGCTCCAGCGGGACAGGGATGAACACTGAAGCTTTCTTT. Its translation: CASSSGTGMNTEAFF.

V is TRBV19 and J is TRBJ2-6; D is possibly TRBD1 (6 bases). V was cut by 5 bases and J by 0 bases, with 14 bases left in between. From germline, CDR1 is LNHDA and CDR2 SQIVND (reference sequence). The CDR3 sequence is 17 residues long. For the CDR3, the DNA is TGTGCCAGTAGTGGAGACAGGAGCCACTCTGGGGCCAACGTCCTGACTTTC. Its translation: CASSGDRSHSGANVLTF.

The chain has TRBV9 and TRBJ2-3; TRBD2 aligns across 8 bases. Trimming took 0 bases from V and 3 from J; bases not matched to a gene: 9. The CDR3 sequence is 17 residues long. Germline V lookup: CDR1 SGDLS, CDR2 YYNGEE. CDR3 region: CASSVAGGGTRTDTQYF. CDR3 bases: TGTGCCAGCAGCGTAGCCGGCGGGGGGACCCGGACAGATACGCAGTATTTT.

The V and J genes are TRBV7-2 and TRBJ2-7; TRBD1 might be the D (5 bases). The CDR3 runs to 14 residues. V was clipped by 1 base and J by 8 bases, with 15 bases between them. CDR1 and CDR2 from the germline V gene are SGHTA and FQGNSA. The CDR3 reads CASSLEGRAWQQYF. The CDR3 DNA is TGTGCCAGCAGCTTAGAGGGCAGGGCTTGGCAGCAGTACTTC.

A word on this clone: The junction shows a germline mismatch at one end, possibly a read error. The chain has TRBV6-1 and TRBJ2-1, with 10 nucleotides matching TRBD2. Germline V gives CDR1 MNHNS, CDR2 SASEGT. This CDR3 comprises 13 residues. CDR3 in DNA: TGTGCCAGCACACCGACTAGCGGGTGGGTTGACGTCTTC. It translates to CASTPTSGWVDVF.

The CDR3: CAIRATGGEFSPLHF. CDR3 in DNA: TGTGCCATCAGGGCGACAGGGGGCGAATTTTCACCCCTCCACTTT. V and J are TRBV10-3 and TRBJ1-6, with 10 positions matching TRBD1. Germline V gene data show CDR1 as ENHRY and CDR2 as SYGVKD. V was clipped by 6 bases and J by 9 bases; unmatched bases: 8. This CDR3 region has 15 residues.

The chain uses TRBV11-3 and TRBJ2-1; D not resolved. Trimming took off 3 bases at V and 3 bases at J, with 6 bases between the two ends. The germline V gene has CDR1 SGHNT and CDR2 YENEEA. The CDR3 is 13 residues long. The DNA for the CDR3 is TGTGCCAGCAGCTTTTCAGTCTACAATGAGCAGTTCTTC. It codes for CASSFSVYNEQFF.

For the CDR3, the DNA is TGTGCCAGCAGTTTTTCCGGGACAGGGAACTATAACGGGCAGTACTTC. Encoded protein: CASSFSGTGNYNGQYF. The chain links TRBV27 to TRBJ2-7; 9 bases match TRBD1. Germline V lookup: CDR1 MNHEY, CDR2 SMNVEV (reference sequence). Trimming removed 3 bases from V and 9 bases from J; junction bases left unmatched: 15. CDR3 length equals 16 residues.

This chain links TRBV29-1 with TRBJ2-7, with 12 bases that match TRBD1. CDR1 SQVTM and CDR2 ANQGSEA come from the germline V gene. The junction had 4 bases not matched to a gene; V was cut back by 6 bases and J by 4 bases. The CDR3 has 13 residues. The CDR3 loop is CSVGTGGVYEQYF. As DNA, the CDR3 is TGCAGCGTCGGGACAGGGGGCGTATACGAGCAGTACTTC.

The V and J genes are TRBV4-2 and TRBJ2-3; the D gene is possibly TRBD1 (6 bases). The CDR3 covers 14 residues. CDR1 and CDR2 (germline): LGHNA, YNFKEQ. V lost 4 bases, J lost 4 bases, and 12 bases lay in between. Here the CDR3 reads CASSLQGSPDTQYF. CDR3 sequence (DNA): TGTGCCAGCAGCCTACAGGGATCCCCAGATACGCAGTATTTT.

The rearrangement links TRBV7-2 to TRBJ2-2, with D tentatively TRBD1 (5 bases). The V gene's germline CDR1 is SGHTA and CDR2 FQGNSA. This CDR3 has 14 residues. The germline V and J ends were trimmed by 1 base and 6 bases, with 9 bases remaining between them. This CDR3 is CASSLVGQAGELFF. The CDR3 bases are TGTGCCAGCAGCTTAGTAGGACAAGCCGGGGAGCTGTTTTTT.